One T cell receptor beta chain is described in this entry. Recruited during active infection, patients (from Seattle) were subsequently followed longitudinally. This entry comes from a study of blood T cell repertoires in COVID-19. Across the whole study: Nucleic acid was either cDNA or gDNA, and it came from T cells, B-cell-depleted T cells, or PBMCs.

Germline values: CDR1 MGHRA, CDR2 YSYEKL. This CDR3 comprises 18 residues. Losses at the gene ends were 3 bases for V and 0 bases for J; bases not matched to a gene: 10. Profiling relied on immunoSEQ multiplex PCR, and the TCRdb table lists in-frame clones only, not all of them. The table has around 170,000 clones, roughly 80% seen once; the top ten hold over 6%. The receptor was derived from a woman between 65 and 79 years old with COVID-19, enrolled during active disease. Material for sequencing was peripheral blood. The chain is built from TRBV4-1 and TRBJ2-3; 9 positions agree with TRBD2. CDR3 loop: CASSQTMSAGGSTDTQYF. The DNA of the CDR3 is TGCGCCAGCAGCCAGACGATGTCAGCGGGAGGAAGCACAGATACGCAGTATTTT.